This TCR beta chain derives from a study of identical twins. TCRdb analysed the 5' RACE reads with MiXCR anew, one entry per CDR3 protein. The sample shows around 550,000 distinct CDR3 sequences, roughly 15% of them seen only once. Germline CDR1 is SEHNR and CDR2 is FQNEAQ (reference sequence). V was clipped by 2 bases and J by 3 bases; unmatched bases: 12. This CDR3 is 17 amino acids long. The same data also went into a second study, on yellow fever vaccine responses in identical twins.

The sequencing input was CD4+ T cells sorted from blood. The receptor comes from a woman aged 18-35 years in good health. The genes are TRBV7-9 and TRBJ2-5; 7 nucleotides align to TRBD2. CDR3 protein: CASSLSLAEGIKETQYF. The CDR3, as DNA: TGTGCCAGCAGCTTATCCCTAGCGGAGGGAATAAAAGAGACCCAGTACTTC.